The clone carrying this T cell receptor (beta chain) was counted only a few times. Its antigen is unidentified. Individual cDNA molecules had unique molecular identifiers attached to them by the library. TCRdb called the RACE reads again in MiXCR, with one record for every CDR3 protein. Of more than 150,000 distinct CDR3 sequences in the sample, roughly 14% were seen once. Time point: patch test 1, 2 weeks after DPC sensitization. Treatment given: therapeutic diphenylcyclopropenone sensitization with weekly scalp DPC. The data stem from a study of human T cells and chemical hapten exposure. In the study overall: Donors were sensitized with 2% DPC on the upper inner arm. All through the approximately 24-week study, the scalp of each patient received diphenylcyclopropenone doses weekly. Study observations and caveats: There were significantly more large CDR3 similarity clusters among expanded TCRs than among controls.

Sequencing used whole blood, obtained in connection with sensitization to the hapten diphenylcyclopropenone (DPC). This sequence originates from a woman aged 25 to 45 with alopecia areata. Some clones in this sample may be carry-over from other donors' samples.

CDR3 sequence reads: CASSLGDTTTNEKLFF. The CDR3 region has the DNA TGTGCCAGCAGCCTAGGAGACACCACAACTAATGAAAAACTGTTTTTT. J is TRBJ1-4 and V is TRBV4-2; D is unresolved. The CDR3 loop spans 16 amino acids. Germline V gene sequence: CDR1 LGHNA, CDR2 YNFKEQ. The V and J ends lost 4 bases and 0 bases respectively, with 12 bases between them.